Presented here are 10 T cell receptor beta chains from one specimen sequenced in a study of T cell responses to AZD1222 COVID-19 vaccine. Clones were sequenced by immunoSEQ multiplex PCR, and TCRdb holds only the in-frame ones, with some missing. The table records 110,000 or so clones, 88% of them present only once. The material was peripheral blood, obtained on day 0 of MenACWY control vaccination. These receptors all come from an adult in good health.

The chain uses TRBV7-2 and TRBJ1-5, with D tentatively TRBD1 (5 bases). This CDR3 spans 14 amino acids. Germline CDR1 is SGHTA and CDR2 is FQGNSA. V lost 5 bases to trimming and J lost 5 bases, with 13 bases between them. The CDR3 reads CASSPRRGDQPQHF. The CDR3 bases are TGTGCCAGCAGCCCAAGGCGAGGGGATCAGCCCCAGCATTTT.

This chain links TRBV4-2 with TRBJ2-2; the D gene is possibly TRBD1 (6 bases). CDR3 length: 14 residues. Germline-derived CDR1 and CDR2 are LGHNA and YNFKEQ. V was clipped by 4 bases and J by 6 bases, with 12 bases between them. The CDR3, as DNA: TGTGCCAGCAGCCGCCCGAACAGGGCCGGGGAGCTGTTTTTT. It yields the protein CASSRPNRAGELFF.

The V and J genes are TRBV28 and TRBJ1-3, with D perhaps TRBD1 (6 bases). Germline-derived CDR1 and CDR2 are MDHEN and SYDVKM. The V gene lost 4 bases and the J gene lost 4 bases, with 14 bases spanning the gap. The CDR3 runs 15 residues. CDR3 nucleotide sequence: TGTGCCAGCAGTTCCGCGGGGGCTGAAGGAAACACCATATATTTT. Translating it yields CASSSAGAEGNTIYF.

The chain couples TRBV4-1 to TRBJ1-2; weak D call: TRBD1 (6 bases). Per the germline V gene, CDR1 is MGHRA and CDR2 is YSYEKL. The CDR3 covers 17 residues. The V end lost 0 bases, the J end lost 2 bases, and 16 bases lay between the germline ends. The CDR3 sequence is CASSQDPNRVRNYGYTF. The CDR3 bases are TGCGCCAGCAGCCAAGATCCGAACAGGGTAAGGAACTATGGCTACACCTTC.

This chain joins TRBV19 and TRBJ1-4, with 9 positions matching TRBD1. The V gene end was trimmed by 5 bases and the J gene end by 5 bases; junction bases not matched to a gene: 9. This CDR3 region has 16 residues. CDR1 is LNHDA, CDR2 SQIVND, per germline (reference sequence). The CDR3 nucleotides are TGTGCCAGTAGTCTTCTGGCGGGGACAGGGAATGAAAAACTGTTTTTT. Translation gives CASSLLAGTGNEKLFF. The whole variable domain, filled in from reference TRBV19 and TRBJ1-4, reads DGGITQSPKYLFRKEGQNVTLSCEQNLNHDAMYWYRQDPGQGLRLIYYSQIVNDFQKGDIAEGYSVSREKKESFPLTVTSAQKNPTAFYLCASSLLAGTGNEKLFFGSGTQLSVL.

J is TRBJ1-4 and V is TRBV28; a weak D match, TRBD1 (5 bases). Trimming left V 4 bases short and J 5 bases short, with 14 bases between. This CDR3 is 15 amino acids long. Germline CDR1 is MDHEN and CDR2 is SYDVKM. This chain's CDR3 is CASSSPGWGNEKLFF. The CDR3 DNA is TGTGCCAGCAGTTCCCCGGGCTGGGGGAATGAAAAACTGTTTTTT.

This chain connects TRBV30 to TRBJ1-3, with unresolved D. The CDR3 is made up of 14 amino acids. Trimming stripped 0 bases from V and 1 base from J, with 7 bases between. Germline lookup yields CDR1 GTSNPN and CDR2 SVGIG (reference sequence). The CDR3 loop reads CAWSVGNSGNTIYF. The DNA of the CDR3 is TGTGCCTGGAGTGTAGGTAATTCTGGAAACACCATATATTTT.

The genes are TRBV18 and TRBJ1-2; no clear D gene. This CDR3 spans 16 amino acids. Germline CDR1 KGHSH, CDR2 LQKENI. Trimming removed 4 bases at V and 8 bases at J, with 23 bases between. In DNA, the CDR3 is TGTGCCAGCTCACAATCCCCCCCCACAGTCGGAGGCGGCTACACCTTC. As protein: CASSQSPPTVGGGYTF.

The chain employs TRBV3-1 (or the pseudogene TRBV3-2) and TRBJ1-5; the D is unclear. Between the trimmed V and J ends, which lost 2 bases and 3 bases, there was a span of 5 bases. The CDR3 consists of 13 residues. Germline CDR1 and CDR2: LGHDT and YNNKEL (reference sequence). The CDR3, as DNA: TGTGCCAGCAGCCAAAGCCCCAATCAGCCCCAGCATTTT. As protein: CASSQSPNQPQHF.

This clone has only one observation. The V gene is TRBV7-2, the J gene TRBJ1-6; D remains unclear. The germline CDR1 and CDR2 sequences are SGHTA and FQGNSA. V lost 5 bases and J lost 11, with 10 bases in between. The CDR3 covers 12 residues. This chain's CDR3 is CASSPGNPPLHF. The CDR3 coding sequence is TGTGCCAGCAGCCCCGGGAATCCACCCCTCCACTTT.